Sequencing of this T cell receptor (beta chain) was carried out in a study of cytomegalovirus exposure and HLA in healthy donors. Deletions cut 7 bases from V and 6 bases from J, with 19 bases between. The CDR3 is made up of 15 amino acids. Germline CDR1 LNHDA, CDR2 SQIVND (reference sequence). Primers included in the PCR were 60 Vbeta and 13 Jbeta primers. Generated by immunoSEQ multiplex PCR, the TCRdb table keeps only in-frame clones and is missing some. The table shows 60,000 to 70,000 clones, with 60% to 80% occurring only once. What was sequenced was PBMCs. The rearrangement links TRBV19 to TRBJ1-5; D possibly corresponds to TRBD1 (6 bases). The sequence was collected from a middle-aged woman in good health and CMV-seropositive. The CDR3 reads CASTSPGQLVQPQHF. The CDR3, as DNA: TGTGCCAGTACCTCCCCCGGACAGCTAGTTCAGCCCCAGCATTTT.